Listed below are T cell receptor beta chains from one sample, sequenced in a study of T cell responses to AZD1222 COVID-19 vaccine. The protocol was immunoSEQ multiplex PCR, while the TCRdb copy is restricted to in-frame clones and leaves out a portion. The sample records 90,000 to 150,000 clones, roughly 90% being singletons. Source: peripheral blood, taken on day 0 of AZD1222 vaccination. Receptors originate from an adult in good health. Each CDR3 is given with its conserved first and last residue. A D gene is named only where the DNA matches it firmly. Some rows have no size entry. The others give once, few or many, or a class for an expanded clone.

J gene	clone size	V gene	D gene	CDR3 DNA	CDR3 protein
TRBJ2-5	-	TRBV12-3/TRBV12-4	-	TGTGCCAGCAGTTTGGGGGTCGGGGGCCAGTACTTC	CASSLGVGGQYF
TRBJ1-1	-	TRBV28	-	TGTGCCAGCAGTCCATATCAGTACACTGAAGCTTTCTTT	CASSPYQYTEAFF
TRBJ2-2	-	TRBV5-1	TRBD1	TGCGCCGTCGGGACAGGTGGTGACGGGGAGCTGTTTTTT	CAVGTGGDGELFF
TRBJ1-3	-	TRBV3-1/TRBV3-2	-	TGTGCCAGCAGCCAATTGGCGGTTGCAGGAAACACCATATATTTT	CASSQLAVAGNTIYF
TRBJ1-1	-	TRBV3-1/TRBV3-2	-	TGTGCCAGCAGCCCGGATCACGGAATGGGAAGCACTGAAGCTTTCTTT	CASSPDHGMGSTEAFF
TRBJ2-5	-	TRBV10-1	TRBD1	TGCGCCAGCAGTGAGGGTCGGGACAGGGAAGAGACCCAGTACTTC	CASSEGRDREETQYF
TRBJ2-1	-	TRBV6-5	TRBD2	TGTGCCAGCAGTTACTCAGCGGGGCCGTCAGGTGTGCAGTTCTTC	CASSYSAGPSGVQFF
TRBJ1-6	-	TRBV10-3	-	TGTGCCATCAGTGAGGTAGGGGGGGCTAATTCACCCCTCCACTTT	CAISEVGGANSPLHF
TRBJ2-1	-	TRBV24-1	-	TGTGCCACCAGTGACAACGAGGACCGTTACAATGAGCAGTTCTTC	CATSDNEDRYNEQFF
TRBJ1-2	-	TRBV5-1	TRBD1	TGCGCCAGCAGAGAGGGGGCGGGCTATGGCTACACCTTC	CASREGAGYGYTF
TRBJ1-1	-	TRBV4-1	-	TGCGCCAGCAGCCAAATTGTGGGGACACCGAACACTGAAGCTTTCTTT	CASSQIVGTPNTEAFF
TRBJ2-5	once	TRBV29-1	-	TGCAGCGTTCATCGGGCCTCGGAGACCCAGTACTTC	CSVHRASETQYF
TRBJ1-4	-	TRBV10-3	-	TGTGCCATCAGTGAGTCGCGGGGGGCAGTTAATGAAAAACTGTTTTTT	CAISESRGAVNEKLFF
TRBJ2-5	once	TRBV5-1	TRBD1	TGCGCCAGCAGCGTGGGACAGGGGACCCAAGAGACCCAGTACTTC	CASSVGQGTQETQYF
TRBJ1-1	-	TRBV5-1	-	TGCGCCAGCAGCTCGGACGGCTTGAACACTGAAGCTTTCTTT	CASSSDGLNTEAFF
TRBJ1-2	-	TRBV4-3	-	TGCGCCAGCAGCTCCCGAGGTCTGGGGGAGAATGGCTACACCTTC	CASSSRGLGENGYTF
TRBJ2-2	-	TRBV5-1	-	TGCGCCAGCAGCAACGGGGGGCTAACCGGGGAGCTGTTTTTT	CASSNGGLTGELFF
TRBJ1-4	-	TRBV10-3	-	TGTGCCGCACGAGGGGCTGCAACTAATGAAAAACTGTTTTTT	CAARGAATNEKLFF
TRBJ1-2	-	TRBV6-6	TRBD1	TGTGCCAGCAGTCGGACAGGGGGCGCCCAGGTAGACTATGGCTACACCTTC	CASSRTGGAQVDYGYTF
TRBJ1-2	-	TRBV4-3	TRBD1	TGCGCCAGCAGGGACAGGGGGTCTAGCTATGGCTACACCTTC	CASRDRGSSYGYTF
TRBJ1-6	-	TRBV7-3	TRBD1	TGTGCCAGCAGCCCGGGACAGATCTATAATTCACCCCTCCACTTT	CASSPGQIYNSPLHF
TRBJ1-2	-	TRBV15	-	TGTGCCACCAGCAGAGGGACCACAGGCACCTGGGATGGCTACACCTTC	CATSRGTTGTWDGYTF